This entry lists 27 T cell receptor beta chains sequenced from one sample in a study of blood T cell repertoires in COVID-19. The data were produced by immunoSEQ multiplex PCR, yet TCRdb's version contains in-frame clones alone and is incomplete. The sample records more than 150,000 clones, 70% to 90% being singletons. Sequencing was done on a sample of peripheral blood. These receptors were taken from a man aged 55 to 70 with COVID-19, enrolled during active disease.

This chain uses TRBV19 with TRBJ1-2; weak D call: TRBD1 (6 bases). The CDR3 consists of 13 residues. V shed 9 bases and J shed 4 bases, with 15 bases lying between them. Per germline, CDR1 LNHDA and CDR2 SQIVND (reference sequence). CDR3 sequence: CASAGAATYGYTF. The CDR3 nucleotides are TGTGCCAGCGCGGGGGCGGCAACCTATGGCTACACCTTC.

The chain joins TRBV19 to TRBJ2-2; D gene ambiguous. The V and J ends lost 7 bases and 3 bases respectively, with 3 bases between them. The CDR3 loop spans 11 amino acids. Germline V lookup: CDR1 LNHDA, CDR2 SQIVND (reference sequence). Here the CDR3 DNA reads TGTGCCAGTACCGACACCGGGGAGCTGTTTTTT. It codes for CASTDTGELFF.

The chain carries TRBV7-9 and TRBJ2-1; a possible D gene is TRBD2 (6 bases). V was trimmed by 1 base and J by 9 bases, leaving 7 bases between them. Germline-derived CDR1 and CDR2 are SEHNR and FQNEAQ (reference sequence). This CDR3 comprises 12 residues. This CDR3 is CASSLVGSEQFF. The CDR3 DNA follows: TGTGCCAGCAGCTTAGTCGGGAGTGAGCAGTTCTTC.

This clone has only a few counts. The V gene is TRBV28, the J gene TRBJ2-7, with 8 bases identical to TRBD1. In germline, CDR1 is MDHEN, CDR2 SYDVKM. The V and J ends lost 7 bases and 2 bases, in that order; junction bases with no gene match: 13. This CDR3 region has 16 residues. Here the CDR3 reads CASTAPGTGIAYEQYF. CDR3 coding DNA: TGTGCCAGCACCGCCCCCGGGACAGGAATTGCCTACGAGCAGTACTTC. Full variable domain (missing parts from reference TRBV28 and TRBJ2-7): DVKVTQSSRYLVKRTGEKVFLECVQDMDHENMFWYRQDPGLGLRLIYFSYDVKMKEKGDIPEGYSVSREKKERFSLILESASTNQTSMYLCASTAPGTGIAYEQYFGPGTRLTVT.

This chain connects TRBV7-9 to TRBJ1-6, with 9 bases lining up with TRBD1. V dropped 5 bases and J dropped 10; count of bases not matched to a gene: 12. This CDR3 contains 16 residues. Germline lookup yields CDR1 SEHNR and CDR2 FQNEAQ (reference sequence). CDR3 DNA sequence: TGTGCCAGCAGCCTGGGACAGGGAGCGGCGGGATCACCCCTCCACTTT. Translated, it gives CASSLGQGAAGSPLHF.

This clone was found once. This chain joins TRBV18 and TRBJ1-4; D is undetermined. Trimming cost V 6 bases and J 1 base, with 9 bases left between them. The length of the CDR3 is 14 residues. Germline V lookup: CDR1 KGHSH, CDR2 LQKENI. In DNA form, the CDR3 reads TGTGCCAGCTCTCCCCTCCGAACTAATGAAAAACTGTTTTTT. This translates into CASSPLRTNEKLFF.

J is TRBJ1-5 and V is TRBV12-5; 9 bases are a match to TRBD1. V gave up 6 bases and J gave up 5 bases; unmatched junction bases: 23. CDR3 length: 20 amino acids. Germline V lookup: CDR1 LGHNT, CDR2 FRNRAP. CDR3 amino acids: CASGSVLGQGGGGRDQPQHF. CDR3 in DNA: TGTGCTAGTGGGTCCGTTTTGGGACAGGGAGGCGGCGGCCGGGATCAGCCCCAGCATTTT.

V is TRBV29-1 and J is TRBJ1-1; no clear D gene. The CDR3 covers 11 residues. Germline V lookup: CDR1 SQVTM, CDR2 ANQGSEA. The V end was cut by 5 bases, the J end by 4 bases, with 8 bases between. Here the CDR3 DNA reads TGCAGCGTTAGTGATAGCACTGAAGCTTTCTTT. It is translated as CSVSDSTEAFF.

This sequence joins TRBV6-5 and TRBJ1-2; 8 nucleotides match TRBD1. The length of the CDR3 is 15 residues. The germline CDR1 and CDR2 sequences are MNHEY and SVGAGI. V dropped 8 bases and J dropped 5; count of bases not matched to a gene: 13. The CDR3 sequence is CASSKTGTGGYGYTF. For the CDR3, the DNA is TGTGCCAGCTCTAAAACCGGGACAGGAGGATATGGCTACACCTTC.

The chain couples TRBV12-3 or TRBV12-4 to TRBJ1-2, with D perhaps TRBD1 (6 bases). The V and J ends lost 6 bases and 6 bases respectively, with 14 bases between them. The CDR3 runs 13 residues. The DNA for the CDR3 is TGTGCCAGCAGAATTGCGGGGGCGCATGGCTACACCTTC. Its translation is CASRIAGAHGYTF.

The V gene is TRBV19, the J gene TRBJ2-3, with D possibly matching TRBD1 (6 bases). CDR3 size: 15 residues. The germline V gene has CDR1 LNHDA and CDR2 SQIVND (reference sequence). Trimming stripped 1 base from V and 5 bases from J, with 13 bases between. The CDR3 reads CASSIVGQGRDTQYF. In DNA, the CDR3 is TGTGCCAGTAGTATAGTTGGGCAGGGGAGAGATACGCAGTATTTT.

J is TRBJ2-5 and V is TRBV9; 9 bases line up with TRBD2. J gave up 5 bases and V 4 bases, and 15 bases lay outside the gene matches. CDR1 is SGDLS, CDR2 YYNGEE, per germline. The CDR3 contains 17 residues. As DNA, the CDR3 is TGTGCCAGCAGCCCCGGAGGGATGAGCGGGGGGTTGGAGACCCAGTACTTC. As protein: CASSPGGMSGGLETQYF. The variable domain in full, with the rest retrieved from reference TRBV9 and TRBJ2-5, is DSGVTQTPKHLITATGQRVTLRCSPRSGDLSVYWYQQSLDQGLQFLIQYYNGEERAKGNILERFSAQQFPDLHSELNLSSLELGDSALYFCASSPGGMSGGLETQYFGPGTRLLVL.

This chain joins TRBV7-9 and TRBJ1-1; D may be TRBD1 (5 bases). The CDR3 runs 13 residues. Trimming took off 5 bases at V and 5 bases at J, with 12 bases between the two ends. Germline CDR1 and CDR2: SEHNR and FQNEAQ (reference sequence). DNA for the CDR3: TGTGCCAGCAGCGGGCTTCGGGGGACTGAAGCTTTCTTT. Translating gives CASSGLRGTEAFF.

The chain links TRBV10-3 to TRBJ1-1, with D unresolved. The CDR3 loop spans 12 amino acids. CDR1 and CDR2 from the germline V gene are ENHRY and SYGVKD. Trimming took off 6 bases at V and 8 bases at J, with 13 bases between the two ends. The CDR3 DNA reads as TGTGCCATCAGCTCCTCCGGGAAGGAAGCTTTCTTT. It is translated as CAISSSGKEAFF.

The chain carries TRBV6-5 and TRBJ1-5; 8 bases match TRBD1. The CDR3 totals 14 residues. V lost 5 bases, J lost 7 bases, and 7 bases stayed unmatched. Per germline, CDR1 MNHEY and CDR2 SVGAGI. DNA for the CDR3: TGTGCCAGCAGTCTCGGGACAGGATCACAGCCCCAGCATTTT. Translated, it gives CASSLGTGSQPQHF.

The chain joins TRBV6-6 to TRBJ2-3, with 14 nucleotides matching TRBD2. V shed 5 bases, J shed 5 bases, and the junction held 12 bases outside the gene matches. The germline CDR1 and CDR2 sequences are MNHNY and SVGAGI (reference sequence). The CDR3 covers 18 residues. The CDR3 loop is CASSPRWTSGGLIDTQYF. CDR3 coding DNA: TGTGCCAGCAGTCCCCGTTGGACTAGCGGGGGGTTAATAGATACGCAGTATTTT.

The chain combines TRBV7-6 with TRBJ2-7; maybe TRBD2 (7 bases). This CDR3 is built from 18 residues. CDR1 and CDR2 (germline): SGHVS, FNYEAQ. V lost 5 bases and J 0 bases, leaving 23 bases between the germline ends. In DNA form, the CDR3 reads TGTGCCAGCAGCATACAGGGTTTTCCCGGCGGGAGCTCCTACGAGCAGTACTTC. Protein: CASSIQGFPGGSSYEQYF.

The J gene is TRBJ2-1, the V gene TRBV4-3; tentative D call: TRBD2 (6 bases). Between the trimmed V and J ends, which lost 1 base and 2 bases, there was a span of 18 bases. This CDR3 spans 18 amino acids. The germline V gene has CDR1 LGHNA and CDR2 YSLEER. CDR3 in DNA: TGCGCCAGCAGCCAAGCAGGAGTTTTCGGGAGTACCTACAATGAGCAGTTCTTC. Protein product: CASSQAGVFGSTYNEQFF.

The chain recombines TRBV9 with TRBJ2-1; weak D call: TRBD2 (7 bases). The CDR3 contains 14 residues. Germline CDR1 SGDLS, CDR2 YYNGEE. Trimming removed 4 bases at V and 9 bases at J, with 17 bases between. The CDR3 spells CASSSGLEGGEQFF. The CDR3 DNA is TGTGCCAGCAGCTCCGGACTAGAGGGGGGTGAGCAGTTCTTC. Looking up the rest from reference TRBV9 and TRBJ2-1 gives the full variable domain: DSGVTQTPKHLITATGQRVTLRCSPRSGDLSVYWYQQSLDQGLQFLIQYYNGEERAKGNILERFSAQQFPDLHSELNLSSLELGDSALYFCASSSGLEGGEQFFGPGTRLTVL.

The chain uses TRBV7-2 and TRBJ1-1; D is perhaps TRBD1 (6 bases). Germline loops: CDR1 SGHTA, CDR2 FQGNSA. This CDR3 has 14 amino acids. Trimming pared 5 bases from V and 1 base from J, leaving 11 bases between. CDR3 coding DNA: TGTGCCAGCAGCGCATACAGGGCGAACACTGAAGCTTTCTTT. Translation gives CASSAYRANTEAFF. Variable domain in full (rest from reference TRBV7-2 and TRBJ1-1): GAGVSQSPSNKVTEKGKDVELRCDPISGHTALYWYRQSLGQGLEFLIYFQGNSAPDKSGLPSDRFSAERTGGSVSTLTIQRTQQEDSAVYLCASSAYRANTEAFFGQGTRLTVV.

For the CDR3, the DNA is TGTGCCAGCAGTCTAACGAAGGTGTCCGCGGCACCCCTCCACTTT. This sequence encodes CASSLTKVSAAPLHF. The rearrangement joins TRBV6-5 to TRBJ1-6; D remains ambiguous. This CDR3 spans 15 amino acids. V dropped 5 bases and J dropped 11 bases, with 19 bases sitting between them. Germline V CDR1 and CDR2: MNHEY, SVGAGI.

This chain uses TRBV18 with TRBJ2-5; D may be TRBD1 (5 bases). Trimming took 3 bases from V and 1 from J, leaving 9 bases between them. Germline V CDR1 and CDR2: KGHSH, LQKENI. CDR3 size: 14 residues. The CDR3 bases are TGTGCCAGCTCACCCTCTAGGGGCCAAGAGACCCAGTACTTC. Its protein is CASSPSRGQETQYF.

The rearrangement joins TRBV15 to TRBJ2-7; TRBD1 matches at 7 bases. Germline V gene lookup returns CDR1 LNHNV and CDR2 YYDKDF (reference sequence). The CDR3 length is 14 residues. The V gene end was trimmed by 4 bases and the J gene end by 5 bases; junction bases not matched to a gene: 8. The CDR3 DNA reads as TGTGCCACCAGCATGGGACAGTCGCCCCACGAGCAGTACTTC. Translation: CATSMGQSPHEQYF.

The chain couples TRBV6-5 to TRBJ1-5, with D uncertain. The germline V gene has CDR1 MNHEY and CDR2 SVGAGI. V lost 0 bases, J lost 6 bases, and 6 bases lay in between. This CDR3 is 13 amino acids long. The CDR3 sequence is CASSYSGVQPQHF. The CDR3 DNA is TGTGCCAGCAGTTACTCCGGGGTTCAGCCCCAGCATTTT.

V usage is TRBV7-2 and J usage is TRBJ1-3; 7 positions match TRBD1. Germline V CDR1 and CDR2: SGHTA, FQGNSA. J lost 6 bases, V lost 1 base, and 3 bases had no gene match. CDR3 length equals 14 residues. CDR3 region: CASSLGGQINTIYF. The CDR3 DNA reads as TGTGCCAGCAGCTTAGGGGGACAGATAAACACCATATATTTT.

The chain carries TRBV7-2 and TRBJ1-3; D gene unclear. Between the trimmed V and J ends, which lost 1 base and 0 bases, there was a span of 16 bases. Germline CDR1 SGHTA, CDR2 FQGNSA. CDR3 length equals 18 residues. The CDR3 nucleotides are TGTGCCAGCAGCTTAGTCTCTGGGCACACTAGCTCTGGAAACACCATATATTTT. Its protein is CASSLVSGHTSSGNTIYF. Together with reference TRBV7-2 and TRBJ1-3, the CDR3 gives the full variable domain: GAGVSQSPSNKVTEKGKDVELRCDPISGHTALYWYRQSLGQGLEFLIYFQGNSAPDKSGLPSDRFSAERTGGSVSTLTIQRTQQEDSAVYLCASSLVSGHTSSGNTIYFGEGSWLTVV.

This clone was detected once. The chain recombines TRBV7-3 with TRBJ2-6, with 8 bases aligning to TRBD2. The CDR3 sequence is 16 residues long. Germline CDR1 SGHTA, CDR2 FQGTGA. V shed 5 bases and J 0 bases; nucleotides not matched to a gene: 3. CDR3 DNA: TGTGCCAGCAGCCCGGGAGGGGGCTCTGGGGCCAACGTCCTGACTTTC. Translated: CASSPGGGSGANVLTF.